This is a list of T cell receptor beta chains from one sample in a study of CD8+CD57+ T cells in acquired aplastic anemia. Each CDR3 protein is one row after TCRdb ran MiXCR on the reads. Found here are 150,000 to 200,000 distinct CDR3 sequences, 40% to 55% of them singletons; the top ten hold 3.2%. Sequenced: sorted CD4+, CD8+, or CD8+CD57+ T cells (not recorded which) from PBMCs. Receptors originate from a human donor with aplastic anemia. Each CDR3 is given with its conserved first and last residue. Each record gives: CDR3 DNA, CDR3 protein, D gene, clone size, V gene, J gene. D genes are given only for firm matches. Clone size is shown for a subset of rows, as once, few, many or a class of expanded clone.

TGTGCCAGCAGCCAAGTCGAGGGAGGCTACACCTTC	CASSQVEGGYTF	NA	many	TRBV3-1	TRBJ1-2
TGTGCCGGCAGGTGGGAGACCCAGTACTTC	CAGRWETQYF	NA	medium-sized	TRBV24-1	TRBJ2-5
TGTGCCAGCAGTGGGGGCATGAACACTGAAGCTTCCTTT	CASSGGMNTEASF	NA	NA	TRBV6-1	TRBJ1-1
TGTGCCAGCAGTTTCCAAGGGCTGGCCCAGCATTTT	CASSFQGLAQHF	NA	many	TRBV28	TRBJ1-5
TGTGCCAGCAGTGAAGTGAGAGGGTGGAGCACTGAAGCTTTCTTT	CASSEVRGWSTEAFF	NA	many	TRBV6-1	TRBJ1-1
TGTGCCAGCAGCCCATCTAATGACAGGGCTGGAAACACCATATATTTT	CASSPSNDRAGNTIYF	TRBD1	many	TRBV7-2	TRBJ1-3
TGCAGCGTGTACGACTATTCGAGGGTAAATGAGCAGTTCTTC	CSVYDYSRVNEQFF	NA	NA	TRBV29-1	TRBJ2-1
TGTGCCAGCAGTGAGCGGACAGGCACAGATACGCAGTATTTT	CASSERTGTDTQYF	NA	NA	TRBV2	TRBJ2-3
TGTGCCAGCAGCCTTAGGCTAGCGGAGCAGTTCTTC	CASSLRLAEQFF	NA	many	TRBV7-6	TRBJ2-1
TGTGCCAGCACCAACAGGGGGACTAGCGGGGGGGTTTTAGGCGAGCAGTACTTC	CASTNRGTSGGVLGEQYF	TRBD2	few	TRBV6-1	TRBJ2-7
TGTGCCAGCACCCCCGGGACAGAGAAAAACATTCAGTACTTC	CASTPGTEKNIQYF	TRBD1	NA	TRBV5-4	TRBJ2-4